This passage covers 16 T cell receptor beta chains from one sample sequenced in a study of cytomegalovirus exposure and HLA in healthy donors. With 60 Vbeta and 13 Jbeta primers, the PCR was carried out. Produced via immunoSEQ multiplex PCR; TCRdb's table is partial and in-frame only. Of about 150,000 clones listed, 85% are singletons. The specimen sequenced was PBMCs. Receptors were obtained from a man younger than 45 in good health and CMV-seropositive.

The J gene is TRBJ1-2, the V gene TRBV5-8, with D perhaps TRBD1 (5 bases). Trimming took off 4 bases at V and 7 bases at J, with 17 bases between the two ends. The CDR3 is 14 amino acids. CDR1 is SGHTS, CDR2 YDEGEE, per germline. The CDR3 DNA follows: TGTGCCAGCAGCCGGGCAGGGATTCTCTTTGGCTACACCTTC. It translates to CASSRAGILFGYTF.

CDR3 residues: CSARKGNTQYF. In nucleotides, the CDR3 is TGCAGTGCTAGAAAGGGGAATACGCAGTATTTT. The rearrangement joins TRBV20-1 to TRBJ2-3, with a possible D match to TRBD1 (5 bases). Germline V lookup: CDR1 DFQATT, CDR2 SNEGSKA (reference sequence). Trimming took 2 bases from V and 7 from J, leaving 7 bases between them. This CDR3 is 11 amino acids long.

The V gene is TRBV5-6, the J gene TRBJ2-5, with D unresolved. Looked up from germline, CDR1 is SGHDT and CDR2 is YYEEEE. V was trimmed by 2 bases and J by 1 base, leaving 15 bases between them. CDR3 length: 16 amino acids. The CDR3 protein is CASSFSPEWSQETQYF. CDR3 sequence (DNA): TGTGCCAGCAGCTTTTCCCCGGAGTGGAGCCAAGAGACCCAGTACTTC.

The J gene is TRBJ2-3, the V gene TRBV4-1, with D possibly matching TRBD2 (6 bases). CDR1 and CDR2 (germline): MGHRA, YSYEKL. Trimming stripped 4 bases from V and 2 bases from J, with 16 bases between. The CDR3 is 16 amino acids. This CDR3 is CASSPIGRDHTDTQYF. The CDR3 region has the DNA TGCGCCAGCAGCCCCATAGGGCGGGACCACACAGATACGCAGTATTTT.

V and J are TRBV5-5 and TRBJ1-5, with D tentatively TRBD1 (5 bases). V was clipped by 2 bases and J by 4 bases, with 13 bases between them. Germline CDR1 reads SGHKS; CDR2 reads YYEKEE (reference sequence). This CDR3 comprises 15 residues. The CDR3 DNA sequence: TGTGCCAGCAGCTTCGTCGCAGGGCCAAATCAGCCCCAGCATTTT. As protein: CASSFVAGPNQPQHF.

DNA of the CDR3: TGTGCCAGTAGTATACAGGACAGCGGGGGATACACTGAAGCTTTCTTT. As protein: CASSIQDSGGYTEAFF. The J gene is TRBJ1-1, the V gene TRBV19; D perhaps matches TRBD1 (6 bases). Germline V CDR1 and CDR2: LNHDA, SQIVND (reference sequence). The CDR3 loop spans 16 amino acids. V dropped 2 bases and J dropped 3 bases, with 16 bases sitting between them.

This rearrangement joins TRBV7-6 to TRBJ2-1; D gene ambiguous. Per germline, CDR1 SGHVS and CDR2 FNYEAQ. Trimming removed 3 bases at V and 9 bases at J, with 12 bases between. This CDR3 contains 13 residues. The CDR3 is CASSLGSLGEQFF. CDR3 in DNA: TGTGCCAGCAGCTTGGGCTCTTTAGGTGAGCAGTTCTTC.

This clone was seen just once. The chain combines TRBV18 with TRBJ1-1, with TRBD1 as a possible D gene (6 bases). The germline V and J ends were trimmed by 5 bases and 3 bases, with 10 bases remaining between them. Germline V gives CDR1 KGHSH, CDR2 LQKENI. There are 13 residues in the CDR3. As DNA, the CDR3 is TGTGCCAGCTCAACAGGGTCGGACACTGAAGCTTTCTTT. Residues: CASSTGSDTEAFF.

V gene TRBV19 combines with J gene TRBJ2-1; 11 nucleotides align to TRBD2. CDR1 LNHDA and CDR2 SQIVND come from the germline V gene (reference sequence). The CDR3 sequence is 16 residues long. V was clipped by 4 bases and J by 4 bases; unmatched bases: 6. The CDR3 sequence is CASSTYSGRAYNEQFF. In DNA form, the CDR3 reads TGTGCCAGTAGTACTTATAGCGGGAGGGCGTACAATGAGCAGTTCTTC.

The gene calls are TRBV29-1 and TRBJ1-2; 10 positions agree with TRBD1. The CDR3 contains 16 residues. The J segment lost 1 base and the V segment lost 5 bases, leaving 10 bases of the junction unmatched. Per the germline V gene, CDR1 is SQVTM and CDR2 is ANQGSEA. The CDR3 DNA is TGCAGCGTTACAAACTCCGGGACAGGGGATAACTATGGCTACACCTTC. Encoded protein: CSVTNSGTGDNYGYTF.

CDR3 loop: CASSPRERATYNEQFF. The DNA for the CDR3 is TGTGCCAGCTCACCACGGGAGCGGGCTACCTACAATGAGCAGTTCTTC. The chain links TRBV18 to TRBJ2-1; possibly TRBD2 for D (6 bases). Germline V gene data show CDR1 as KGHSH and CDR2 as LQKENI. V was clipped by 1 base and J by 2 bases, with 12 bases between them. This CDR3 region has 16 residues.

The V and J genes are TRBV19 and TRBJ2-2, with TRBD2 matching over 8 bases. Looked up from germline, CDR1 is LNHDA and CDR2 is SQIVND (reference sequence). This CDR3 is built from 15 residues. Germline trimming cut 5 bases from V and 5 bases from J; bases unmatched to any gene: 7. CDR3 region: CASSPSGSLTGELFF. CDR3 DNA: TGTGCCAGTAGTCCCAGCGGGAGTTTGACCGGGGAGCTGTTTTTT.

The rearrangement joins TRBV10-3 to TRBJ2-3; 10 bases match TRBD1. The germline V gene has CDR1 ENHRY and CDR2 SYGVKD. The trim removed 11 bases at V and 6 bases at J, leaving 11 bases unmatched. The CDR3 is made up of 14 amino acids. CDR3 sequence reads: CAVGGTGESDTQYF. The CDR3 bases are TGTGCCGTCGGTGGGACAGGGGAATCGGATACGCAGTATTTT.

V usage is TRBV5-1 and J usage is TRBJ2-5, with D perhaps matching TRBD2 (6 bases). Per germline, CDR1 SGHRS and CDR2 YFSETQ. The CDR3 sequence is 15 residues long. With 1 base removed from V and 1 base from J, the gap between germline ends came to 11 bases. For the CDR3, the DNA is TGCGCCAGCAGCTTGTTCGCCGGGAGCCAAGAGACCCAGTACTTC. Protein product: CASSLFAGSQETQYF. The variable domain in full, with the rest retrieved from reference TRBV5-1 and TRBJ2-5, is KAGVTQTPRYLIKTRGQQVTLSCSPISGHRSVSWYQQTPGQGLQFLFEYFSETQRNKGNFPGRFSGRQFSNSRSEMNVSTLELGDSALYLCASSLFAGSQETQYFGPGTRLLVL.

The CDR3 reads CAISEGGSWAGYTF. CDR3 sequence (DNA): TGTGCCATCAGTGAAGGGGGTTCCTGGGCTGGCTACACCTTC. The V and J genes are TRBV10-3 and TRBJ1-2; the D gene is possibly TRBD1 (6 bases). CDR3 length: 14 residues. From germline, CDR1 is ENHRY and CDR2 SYGVKD. Trimming left V 3 bases short and J 7 bases short, with 15 bases between.

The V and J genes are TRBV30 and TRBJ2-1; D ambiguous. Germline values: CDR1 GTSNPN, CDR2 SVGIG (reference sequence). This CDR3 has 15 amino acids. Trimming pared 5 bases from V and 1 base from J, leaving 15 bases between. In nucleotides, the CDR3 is TGTGCCTGGGGTGACTTCCCTATGTCCTACAATGAGCAGTTCTTC. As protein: CAWGDFPMSYNEQFF. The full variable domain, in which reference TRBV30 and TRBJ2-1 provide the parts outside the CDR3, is SQTIHQWPATLVQPVGSPLSLECTVEGTSNPNLYWYRQAAGRGLQLLFYSVGIGQISSEVPQNLSASRPQDRQFILSSKKLLLSDSGFYLCAWGDFPMSYNEQFFGPGTRLTVL.